These 10 T cell receptor beta chains originate from one sample sequenced in a study of OX40 agonist ivuxolimab in advanced cancers. Preparation of the library involved the immunoSEQ multiplex PCR assay. TCRdb holds this immuneACCESS table with in-frame rearrangements only. Some clones are missing; in checked studies, unresolved V genes explain under half, and the rest has no known cause. The sample records 74,000 or so clones, about 90% of which are singletons. 1.5% to 2% of the sample belongs to the ten largest clones. This specimen was CD4+ or CD8+ T cells sorted from blood, taken in a trial of the OX40 agonist ivuxolimab. Every receptor here comes from an adult with an advanced solid tumor such as melanoma, head and neck, liver or kidney cancer.

The count of this clone is one. CDR3 in DNA: TGTGCCAGCAGCTCGGGAGCGGGACGGAACACCGGGGAGCTGTTTTTT. It translates to CASSSGAGRNTGELFF. The V and J genes are TRBV5-8 and TRBJ2-2; 7 bases match TRBD2. V shed 3 bases, J shed 1 base, and the junction held 6 bases outside the gene matches. This CDR3 contains 16 residues. Germline CDR1 is SGHTS and CDR2 is YDEGEE.

The V call is TRBV6-1, the J call TRBJ2-7, with 8 bases that match TRBD1. In germline, CDR1 is MNHNS, CDR2 SASEGT. The length of the CDR3 is 15 residues. Trimming removed 3 bases from V and 8 bases from J; junction bases left unmatched: 12. Written as DNA, the CDR3 is TGTGCCAGCAGTGAGGTTCAGGGGGCTTCAGCCCAGCAGTACTTC. Its protein product is CASSEVQGASAQQYF.

The chain carries TRBV28 and TRBJ1-4; 12 positions agree with TRBD1. The CDR3 is made up of 17 amino acids. Germline V gene sequence: CDR1 MDHEN, CDR2 SYDVKM. V dropped 3 bases and J dropped 6; count of bases not matched to a gene: 8. Written as DNA, the CDR3 is TGTGCCAGCAGTTTGGGACAGGGGGCTGTAATGGATGAAAAACTGTTTTTT. Protein: CASSLGQGAVMDEKLFF.

V gene TRBV6-6 combines with J gene TRBJ2-7; tentative D call: TRBD2 (6 bases). V was trimmed by 6 bases and J by 3 bases, leaving 12 bases between them. Germline V lookup: CDR1 MNHNY, CDR2 SVGAGI (reference sequence). This CDR3 is 13 amino acids long. CDR3 sequence (DNA): TGTGCCAGCAGGGGACTGGCAAACTACGAGCAGTACTTC. It codes for CASRGLANYEQYF.

This rearrangement joins TRBV7-8 to TRBJ2-3, with TRBD1 as a possible D gene (7 bases). The CDR3 has 16 amino acids. Trimming left V 7 bases short and J 4 bases short, with 21 bases between. Germline CDR1 and CDR2: SGHVS and FQNEAQ. The CDR3 DNA reads TGTGCCAGCAAAGTTCTAAGCGGAGGGGGCCCAGATACGCAGTATTTT. Protein sequence: CASKVLSGGGPDTQYF. Combining the CDR3 with reference TRBV7-8 and TRBJ2-3 gives the whole variable domain GAGVSQSPRYKVAKRGQDVALRCDPISGHVSLFWYQQALGQGPEFLTYFQNEAQLDKSGLPSDRFFAERPEGSVSTLKIQRTQQEDSAVYLCASKVLSGGGPDTQYFGPGTRLTVL.

The V call is TRBV5-1, the J call TRBJ2-2; a possible D gene is TRBD2 (5 bases). CDR3 length: 15 residues. The V end lost 3 bases, the J end lost 0 bases, and 9 bases lay between the germline ends. Germline CDR1 SGHRS, CDR2 YFSETQ. The CDR3 loop is CASSSGGTNTGELFF. As DNA, the CDR3 is TGCGCCAGCAGCTCTGGAGGCACGAACACCGGGGAGCTGTTTTTT.

The sample holds one count of this clone. This chain joins TRBV7-9 and TRBJ1-2; 7 nucleotides match TRBD1. The length of the CDR3 is 14 residues. V lost 6 bases to trimming and J lost 4 bases; unmatched junction nucleotides: 8. CDR1 and CDR2 from the germline V gene are SEHNR and FQNEAQ (reference sequence). CDR3 sequence: CASRPTGTAYGYTF. The CDR3 DNA follows: TGTGCCAGCAGACCAACCGGGACAGCCTATGGCTACACCTTC.

Only one count was recorded for this clone. The CDR3 DNA reads as TGTGCCTGGAGTGCAGGGCACGGAAACACCATATATTTT. It encodes CAWSAGHGNTIYF. J is TRBJ1-3 and V is TRBV30; the D gene is possibly TRBD1 (5 bases). This CDR3 spans 13 amino acids. Germline CDR1 reads GTSNPN; CDR2 reads SVGIG (reference sequence). The ends were cut back, 1 base at V and 4 bases at J, with 8 bases in the middle. Together with reference TRBV30 and TRBJ1-3, the CDR3 gives the full variable domain: SQTIHQWPATLVQPVGSPLSLECTVEGTSNPNLYWYRQAAGRGLQLLFYSVGIGQISSEVPQNLSASRPQDRQFILSSKKLLLSDSGFYLCAWSAGHGNTIYFGEGSWLTVV.

This clone was recorded only once. This chain uses TRBV18 with TRBJ2-1; 9 nucleotides agree with TRBD2. Germline V CDR1 and CDR2: KGHSH, LQKENI. The V segment lost 0 bases and the J segment 9 bases; nucleotides outside the gene matches: 9. The CDR3 sequence is 16 residues long. CDR3 sequence reads: CASSPPGVAGVGEQFF. The CDR3 bases are TGTGCCAGCTCACCACCTGGAGTAGCGGGAGTGGGTGAGCAGTTCTTC. The full variable domain, in which reference TRBV18 and TRBJ2-1 provide the parts outside the CDR3, is NAGVMQNPRHLVRRRGQEARLRCSPMKGHSHVYWYRQLPEEGLKFMVYLQKENIIDESGMPKERFSAEFPKEGPSILRIQQVVRGDSAAYFCASSPPGVAGVGEQFFGPGTRLTVL.

The table lists this clone with a count of one. The genes are TRBV18 and TRBJ2-3; TRBD1 aligns across 7 bases. Germline V gene sequence: CDR1 KGHSH, CDR2 LQKENI. The CDR3 consists of 13 residues. Unmatched junction bases numbered 1, after V lost 3 bases and J lost 4 bases. CDR3: CASSPDRADTQYF. CDR3 in DNA: TGTGCCAGCTCACCCGACAGGGCAGATACGCAGTATTTT.